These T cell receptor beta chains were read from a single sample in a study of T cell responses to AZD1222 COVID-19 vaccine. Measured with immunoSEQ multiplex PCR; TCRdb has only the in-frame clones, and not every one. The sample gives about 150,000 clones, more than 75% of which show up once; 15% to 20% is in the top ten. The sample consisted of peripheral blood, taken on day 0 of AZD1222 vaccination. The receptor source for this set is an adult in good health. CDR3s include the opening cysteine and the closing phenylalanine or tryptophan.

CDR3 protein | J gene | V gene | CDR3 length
CASSPRDPNYGYTF | TRBJ1-2 | TRBV6-5 | 14
CASSDERNQPQHF | TRBJ1-5 | TRBV6-1 | 13
CASSLAGDRVGEKLFF | TRBJ1-4 | TRBV7-2 | 16
CASSSLGGVAPEAFF | TRBJ1-1 | TRBV5-1 | 15
CASSRGNYNEQFF | TRBJ2-1 | TRBV19 | 13
CATTSSGNTIYF | TRBJ1-3 | TRBV6-5 | 12
CASSSNGRKVDGYTF | TRBJ1-2 | TRBV11-1 | 15
CASSFSGRSSYEQYF | TRBJ2-7 | TRBV28 | 15
CATSDLNSGYFFEQFF | TRBJ2-1 | TRBV24-1 | 16
CAWSRRDRGNQPQHF | TRBJ1-5 | TRBV30 | 15
CASSVYGTGVRANVLTF | TRBJ2-6 | TRBV9 | 17
CASTRPGTGGNEQFF | TRBJ2-1 | TRBV25-1 | 15
CASSYRGGQPQHF | TRBJ1-5 | TRBV6-5 | 13
CASSLAAGPGYGYTF | TRBJ1-2 | TRBV5-1 | 15
CASGAGYTDTQYF | TRBJ2-3 | TRBV12-3/TRBV12-4 | 13
CASSHAEAYNEQFF | TRBJ2-1 | TRBV27 | 14
CASSLSLASSYNEQFF | TRBJ2-1 | TRBV7-9 | 16
CASSVAWGGSTDTQYF | TRBJ2-3 | TRBV9 | 16
CASSQAHPGRGGSPLHF | TRBJ1-6 | TRBV3-1/TRBV3-2 | 17
CASSESGTARNQPQHF | TRBJ1-5 | TRBV25-1 | 16
CASGSGGLNTEAFF | TRBJ1-1 | TRBV12-5 | 14
CASVRGTTDTQYF | TRBJ2-3 | TRBV6-5 | 13
CASSLLDRGNTEAFF | TRBJ1-1 | TRBV5-6 | 15
CASTSAAGGTEAFF | TRBJ1-1 | TRBV10-2 | 14
CASSPDRAPGNTIYF | TRBJ1-3 | TRBV18 | 15
CASSLAPSTDGNQPQHF | TRBJ1-5 | TRBV5-1 | 17
CASSPPSGPGVRYTF | TRBJ1-2 | TRBV18 | 15
CASSPRGGNTEAFF | TRBJ1-1 | TRBV6-5 | 14
CASSLETGQNINGYTF | TRBJ1-2 | TRBV5-4 | 16
CASSYGGNQPQHF | TRBJ1-5 | TRBV6-2/TRBV6-3 | 13
CASGATSGRAHETQYF | TRBJ2-5 | TRBV11-3 | 16
CASSGPGNEQFF | TRBJ2-1 | TRBV12-3/TRBV12-4 | 12
CASSFTGTNANYGYTF | TRBJ1-2 | TRBV11-2 | 16
CSASDAGGKTDTQYF | TRBJ2-3 | TRBV20-1 | 15
CASSPGRLTEAFF | TRBJ1-1 | TRBV7-8 | 13
CASRGTGNQPQHF | TRBJ1-5 | TRBV5-8 | 13
CASSEALWVGTGGGWYF | TRBJ2-7 | TRBV6-1 | 17
CASSLPQGKGTDTQYF | TRBJ2-3 | TRBV5-4 | 16
CASSQSSVNTEAFF | TRBJ1-1 | TRBV3-1/TRBV3-2 | 14
CASPPGPSSYNEQFF | TRBJ2-1 | TRBV5-1 | 15
CASSESTENTGELFF | TRBJ2-2 | TRBV7-9 | 15
CASSSTEGSGANVLTF | TRBJ2-6 | TRBV5-1 | 16
CASSPTDKDTEAFF | TRBJ1-1 | TRBV18 | 14
CASSLGAPEEAFF | TRBJ1-1 | TRBV27 | 13
CASAWQASYEQYF | TRBJ2-7 | TRBV2 | 13
CANRGQVNQPQHF | TRBJ1-5 | TRBV10-2 | 13
CASSIGSRDTQYF | TRBJ2-3 | TRBV19 | 13
CASSLAGNTEAFF | TRBJ1-1 | TRBV5-1 | 13
CSCRSGNTIYF | TRBJ1-3 | TRBV29-1 | 11
CASKGGQPQHF | TRBJ1-5 | TRBV28 | 11
CASSFEASHEQYF | TRBJ2-7 | TRBV12-3/TRBV12-4 | 13
CASSLAGQEQRGYTF | TRBJ1-2 | TRBV3-1/TRBV3-2 | 15
CASSSTGSLYEQYF | TRBJ2-7 | TRBV5-1 | 14
CASSLGGLSFLNEQFF | TRBJ2-1 | TRBV5-6 | 16
CASSLVFLGTEETQYF | TRBJ2-5 | TRBV5-6 | 16
CASTKNRHFVQETQYF | TRBJ2-5 | TRBV7-6 | 16
CATSRDWGVNTEAFF | TRBJ1-1 | TRBV15 | 15